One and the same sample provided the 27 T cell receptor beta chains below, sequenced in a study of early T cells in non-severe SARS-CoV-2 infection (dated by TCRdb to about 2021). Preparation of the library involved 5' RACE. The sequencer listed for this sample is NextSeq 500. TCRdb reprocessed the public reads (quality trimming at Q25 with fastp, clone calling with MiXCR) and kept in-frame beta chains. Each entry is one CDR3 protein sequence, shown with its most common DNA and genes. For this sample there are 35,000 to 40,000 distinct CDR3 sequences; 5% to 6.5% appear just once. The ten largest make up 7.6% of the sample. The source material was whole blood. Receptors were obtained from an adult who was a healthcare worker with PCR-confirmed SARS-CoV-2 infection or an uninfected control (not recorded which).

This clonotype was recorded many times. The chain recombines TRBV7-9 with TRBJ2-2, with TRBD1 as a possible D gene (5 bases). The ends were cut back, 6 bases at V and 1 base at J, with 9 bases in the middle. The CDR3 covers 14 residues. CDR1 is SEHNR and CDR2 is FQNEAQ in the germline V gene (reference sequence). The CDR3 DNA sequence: TGTGCCAGCAGTTTCGACAGGAACACCGGGGAGCTGTTTTTT. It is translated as CASSFDRNTGELFF.

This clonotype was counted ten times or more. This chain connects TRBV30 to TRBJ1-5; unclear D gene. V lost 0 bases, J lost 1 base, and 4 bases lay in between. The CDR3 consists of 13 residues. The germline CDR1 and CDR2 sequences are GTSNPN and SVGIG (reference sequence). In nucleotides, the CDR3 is TGTGCCTGGAGTGTTGGGAGCAATCAGCCCCAGCATTTT. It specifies CAWSVGSNQPQHF. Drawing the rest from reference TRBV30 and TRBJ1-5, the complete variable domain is SQTIHQWPATLVQPVGSPLSLECTVEGTSNPNLYWYRQAAGRGLQLLFYSVGIGQISSEVPQNLSASRPQDRQFILSSKKLLLSDSGFYLCAWSVGSNQPQHFGDGTRLSIL.

In nucleotides, the CDR3 is TGTGCCAGCAGCTTATCAACAGGGGGAGGAAAAAACATTCAGTACTTC. This encodes CASSLSTGGGKNIQYF. This chain uses TRBV11-1 with TRBJ2-4; 8 bases match TRBD1. This CDR3 has 16 residues. Trimming at V came to 2 bases and at J to 4 bases, leaving 7 bases not matched to a gene. The germline gives CDR1 SGHAT, CDR2 FQDESV (reference sequence).

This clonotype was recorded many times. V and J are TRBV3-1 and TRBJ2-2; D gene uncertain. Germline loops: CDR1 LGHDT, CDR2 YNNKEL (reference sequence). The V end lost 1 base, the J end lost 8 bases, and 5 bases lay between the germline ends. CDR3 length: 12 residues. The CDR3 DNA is TGTGCCAGCAGCCAAGTCAAAGGGGAGCTGTTTTTT. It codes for CASSQVKGELFF.

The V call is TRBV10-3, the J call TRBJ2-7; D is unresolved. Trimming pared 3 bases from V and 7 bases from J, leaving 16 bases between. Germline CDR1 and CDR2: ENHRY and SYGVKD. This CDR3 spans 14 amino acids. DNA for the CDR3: TGTGCCATCAGTGAACTCACTCAGTTCGGAGAGCAGTACTTC. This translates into CAISELTQFGEQYF.

Here the CDR3 reads CASSQEGPRSYEQYF. The CDR3 region has the DNA TGTGCCAGCAGCCAAGAAGGCCCTCGGTCCTACGAGCAGTACTTC. The chain links TRBV3-1 to TRBJ2-7; D remains unclear. This CDR3 spans 15 amino acids. Germline loops: CDR1 LGHDT, CDR2 YNNKEL (reference sequence). V shed 0 bases and J shed 1 base, with 10 bases lying between them.

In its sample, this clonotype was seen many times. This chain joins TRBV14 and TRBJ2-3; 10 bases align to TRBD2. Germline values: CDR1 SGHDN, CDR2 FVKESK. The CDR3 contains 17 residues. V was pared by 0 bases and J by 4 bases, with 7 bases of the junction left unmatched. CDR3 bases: TGTGCCAGCAGCCAAGATCGCAAGCGGGAGGGTCCAGATACGCAGTATTTT. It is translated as CASSQDRKREGPDTQYF. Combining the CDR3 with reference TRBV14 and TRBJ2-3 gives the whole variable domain EAGVTQFPSHSVIEKGQTVTLRCDPISGHDNLYWYRRVMGKEIKFLLHFVKESKQDESGMPNNRFLAERTGGTYSTLKVQPAELEDSGVYFCASSQDRKREGPDTQYFGPGTRLTVL.

This CDR3 is CASRQGGTANTEAFF. In DNA form, the CDR3 reads TGTGCCAGCAGACAGGGGGGGACAGCGAACACTGAAGCTTTCTTT. The rearrangement joins TRBV7-9 to TRBJ1-1; 8 bases match TRBD1. This CDR3 has 15 residues. CDR1 is SEHNR and CDR2 is FQNEAQ in the germline V gene (reference sequence). V dropped 6 bases and J dropped 1; count of bases not matched to a gene: 7.

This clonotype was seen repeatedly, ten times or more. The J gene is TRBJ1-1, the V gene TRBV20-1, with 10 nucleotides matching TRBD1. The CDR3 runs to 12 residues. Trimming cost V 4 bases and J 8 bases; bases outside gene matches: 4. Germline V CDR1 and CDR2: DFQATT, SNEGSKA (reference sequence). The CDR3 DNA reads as TGCAGTGCTACCCCGGGACAGGGGGAAGCTTTCTTT. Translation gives CSATPGQGEAFF.

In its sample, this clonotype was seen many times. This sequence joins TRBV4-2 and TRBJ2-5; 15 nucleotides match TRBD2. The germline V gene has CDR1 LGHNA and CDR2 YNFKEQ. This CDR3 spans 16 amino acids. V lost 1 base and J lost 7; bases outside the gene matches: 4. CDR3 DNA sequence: TGTGCCAGCAGCCAAGTCGGACTAGCGGGGGGGGTGACCCAGTACTTC. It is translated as CASSQVGLAGGVTQYF.

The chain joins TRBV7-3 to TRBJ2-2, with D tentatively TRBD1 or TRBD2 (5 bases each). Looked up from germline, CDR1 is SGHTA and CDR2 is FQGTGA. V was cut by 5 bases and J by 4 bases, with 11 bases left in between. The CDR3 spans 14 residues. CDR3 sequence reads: CASSQDGTTGELFF. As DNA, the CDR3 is TGTGCCAGCAGCCAGGACGGGACCACCGGGGAGCTGTTTTTT.

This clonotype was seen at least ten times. The CDR3 DNA follows: TGCAGCGTTGATTCCACAGGGGGATTGTGGGAAGCTTTCTTT. It codes for CSVDSTGGLWEAFF. The chain recombines TRBV29-1 with TRBJ1-1; 8 bases agree with TRBD1. V shed 3 bases and J 8 bases; nucleotides not matched to a gene: 11. The CDR3 runs to 14 residues. The germline V gene encodes CDR1 SQVTM and CDR2 ANQGSEA.

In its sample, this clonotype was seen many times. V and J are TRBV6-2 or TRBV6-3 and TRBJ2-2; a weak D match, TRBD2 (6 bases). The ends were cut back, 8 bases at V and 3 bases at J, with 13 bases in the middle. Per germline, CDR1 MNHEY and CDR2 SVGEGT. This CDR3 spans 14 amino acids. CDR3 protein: CASRYGEDTGELFF. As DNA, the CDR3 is TGTGCCAGCCGATACGGGGAGGACACCGGGGAGCTGTTTTTT.

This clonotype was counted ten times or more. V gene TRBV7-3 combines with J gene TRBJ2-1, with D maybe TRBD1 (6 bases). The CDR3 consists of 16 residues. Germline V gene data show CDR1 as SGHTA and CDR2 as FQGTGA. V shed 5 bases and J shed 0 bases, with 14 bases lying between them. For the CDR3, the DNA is TGTGCCAGCAGCGACATACAGGGCCCCTCCTACAATGAGCAGTTCTTC. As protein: CASSDIQGPSYNEQFF.

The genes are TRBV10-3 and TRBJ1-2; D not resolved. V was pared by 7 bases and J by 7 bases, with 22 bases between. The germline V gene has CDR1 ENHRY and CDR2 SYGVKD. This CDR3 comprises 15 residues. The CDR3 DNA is TGTGCCATCACCCGATCTGGCGAGGGTACTAGTGGCTACACCTTC. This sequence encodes CAITRSGEGTSGYTF.

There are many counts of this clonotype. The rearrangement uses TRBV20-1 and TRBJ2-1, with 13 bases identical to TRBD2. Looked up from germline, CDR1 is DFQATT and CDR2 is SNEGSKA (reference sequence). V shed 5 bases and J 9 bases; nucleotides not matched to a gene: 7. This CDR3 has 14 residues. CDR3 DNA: TGCAGTGCTCGAGGACTAGCGGGAGTGAGTGAGCAGTTCTTC. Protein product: CSARGLAGVSEQFF.

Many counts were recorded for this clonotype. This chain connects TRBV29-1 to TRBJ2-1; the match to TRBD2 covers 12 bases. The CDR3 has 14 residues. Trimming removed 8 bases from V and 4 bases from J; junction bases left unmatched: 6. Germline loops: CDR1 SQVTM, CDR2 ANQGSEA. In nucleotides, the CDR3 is TGCAGCTCCGGACTAGCGGGATTTTACAATGAGCAGTTCTTC. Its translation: CSSGLAGFYNEQFF.

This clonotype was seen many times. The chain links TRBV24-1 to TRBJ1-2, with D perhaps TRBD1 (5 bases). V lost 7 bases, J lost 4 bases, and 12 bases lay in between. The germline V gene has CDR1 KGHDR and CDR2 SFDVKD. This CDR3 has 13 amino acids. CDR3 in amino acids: CATRSRESYGYTF. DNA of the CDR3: TGTGCCACCAGGAGCAGGGAGAGCTATGGCTACACCTTC.

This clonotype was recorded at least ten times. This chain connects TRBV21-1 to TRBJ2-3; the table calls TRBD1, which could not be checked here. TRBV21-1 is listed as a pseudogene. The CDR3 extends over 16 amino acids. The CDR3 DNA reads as TGTGCCAGCAGCAAACAGGGGGCGATGGGGACAGATACGCAGTATTTT. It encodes CASSKQGAMGTDTQYF.

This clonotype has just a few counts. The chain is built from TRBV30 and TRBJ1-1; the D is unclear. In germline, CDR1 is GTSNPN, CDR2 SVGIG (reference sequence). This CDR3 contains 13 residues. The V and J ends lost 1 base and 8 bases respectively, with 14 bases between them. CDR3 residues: CAWSDPPPFEAFF. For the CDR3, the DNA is TGTGCCTGGAGTGACCCACCGCCGTTCGAAGCTTTCTTT.

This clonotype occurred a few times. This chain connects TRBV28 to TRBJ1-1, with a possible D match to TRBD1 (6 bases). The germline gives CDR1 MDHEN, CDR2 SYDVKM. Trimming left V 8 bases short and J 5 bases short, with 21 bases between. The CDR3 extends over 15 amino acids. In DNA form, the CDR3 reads TGTGCCAGCGCCTCCCAACAGGGACTAAAGACTGAAGCTTTCTTT. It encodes CASASQQGLKTEAFF.

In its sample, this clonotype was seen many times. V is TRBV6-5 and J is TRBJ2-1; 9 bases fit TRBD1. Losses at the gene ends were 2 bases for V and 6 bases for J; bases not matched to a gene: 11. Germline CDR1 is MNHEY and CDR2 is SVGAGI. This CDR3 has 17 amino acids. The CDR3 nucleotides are TGTGCCAGCAGTTACCGTCGGACAGGGGAGCTTTTCAATGAGCAGTTCTTC. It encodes CASSYRRTGELFNEQFF.

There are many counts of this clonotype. DNA of the CDR3: TGTGCCAGCTCACCAACGGGCCAAGGAGATACGCAGTATTTT. It translates to CASSPTGQGDTQYF. The J gene is TRBJ2-3, the V gene TRBV18; D remains unclear. The germline gives CDR1 KGHSH, CDR2 LQKENI. The CDR3 sequence is 14 residues long. The V end was cut by 2 bases, the J end by 5 bases, with 11 bases between.

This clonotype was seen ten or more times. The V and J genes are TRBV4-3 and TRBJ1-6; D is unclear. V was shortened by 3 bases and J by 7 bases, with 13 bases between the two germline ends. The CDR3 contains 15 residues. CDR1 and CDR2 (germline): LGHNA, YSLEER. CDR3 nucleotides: TGCGCCAGCAGCCAGGCCCGCCCCAAAAATTCACCCCTCCACTTT. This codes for CASSQARPKNSPLHF.

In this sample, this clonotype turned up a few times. The CDR3: CSVAVLATEAFF. The CDR3 nucleotides are TGCAGCGTTGCGGTTTTAGCCACTGAAGCTTTCTTT. The chain joins TRBV29-1 to TRBJ1-1; D call uncertain. Trimming stripped 4 bases from V and 4 bases from J, with 10 bases between. This CDR3 region has 12 residues. Germline-derived CDR1 and CDR2 are SQVTM and ANQGSEA.

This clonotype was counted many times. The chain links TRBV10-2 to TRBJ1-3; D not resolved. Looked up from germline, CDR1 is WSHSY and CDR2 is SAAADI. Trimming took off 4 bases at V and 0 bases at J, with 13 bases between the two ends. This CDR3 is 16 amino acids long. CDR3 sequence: CASSAAGRLSGNTIYF. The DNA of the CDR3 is TGCGCCAGCAGTGCCGCCGGGCGGCTCTCTGGAAACACCATATATTTT.

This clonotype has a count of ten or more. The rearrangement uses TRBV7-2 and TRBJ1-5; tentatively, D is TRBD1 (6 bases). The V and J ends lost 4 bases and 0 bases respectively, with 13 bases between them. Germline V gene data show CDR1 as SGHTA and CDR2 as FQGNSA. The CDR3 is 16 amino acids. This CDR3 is CASSSAGTYSNQPQHF. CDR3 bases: TGTGCCAGCAGCTCCGCCGGGACATATAGCAATCAGCCCCAGCATTTT.